These 21 T cell receptor beta chains share one sample of origin, sequenced in a study of Graves' ophthalmopathy and Graves' hyperthyroidism (dated by TCRdb to 2017 to 2018). Instrument used: Illumina HiSeq 2000. For repertoire sequencing, the TCR beta CDR3 regions were amplified from RNA transcripts. A first-round RT-PCR used HTBI primers with the Qiagen OneStep RT-PCR kit, followed by a second-round multiplex PCR, size selection and purification. Clones were called with MiXCR by TCRdb after fastp trimmed the public reads at Q25, and only in-frame beta chains were retained. A single entry per CDR3 protein holds the most common genes and DNA from its merged rows. The table for this sample lists about 640,000 distinct CDR3 sequences; about 38% of them were counted only once. Jointly, the top ten make up around 3% of the sample. Sequencing input: peripheral blood. All receptors derive from an adult man with Graves' ophthalmopathy.

This clonotype appeared many times. The junction shows a germline mismatch at one end, possibly a read error. The rearrangement joins TRBV10-3 to TRBJ1-1; D call uncertain. There are 14 residues in the CDR3. Germline V gene lookup returns CDR1 ENHRY and CDR2 SYGVKD. The CDR3 loop reads CASSYLPINTEAFF. The CDR3 coding sequence is TGTGCCAGCAGTTACCTTCCCATTAACACTGAAGCTTTCTTT.

This clonotype was detected only once. The rearrangement uses TRBV2 and TRBJ2-5; D gene uncertain. V lost 5 bases, J lost 2 bases, and 15 bases lay in between. CDR1 is SNHLY, CDR2 FYNNEI, per germline. CDR3 length: 15 amino acids. The chain's CDR3 is CASSSTAVWQETQYF. In nucleotides, the CDR3 is TGTGCCAGCAGTTCGACGGCGGTATGGCAAGAGACCCAGTACTTC.

CDR3 protein: CASSDRLTEKLFF. In DNA form, the CDR3 reads TGTGCCAGCTCGGACAGACTGACTGAAAAACTGTTTTTT. The V gene is TRBV25-1, the J gene TRBJ1-4, with D possibly being TRBD1 (6 bases). Germline V gives CDR1 MGHDK, CDR2 SYGVNS. The CDR3 loop spans 13 amino acids. V was shortened by 8 bases and J by 7 bases, with 14 bases between the two germline ends.

This clonotype was seen ten or more times. This sequence joins TRBV24-1 and TRBJ1-1; tentative D call: TRBD1 (6 bases). The CDR3 is 13 residues long. The germline V gene encodes CDR1 KGHDR and CDR2 SFDVKD. V gave up 6 bases and J gave up 0 bases, with 7 bases separating them. The CDR3 nucleotides are TGTGCCACCAGTAACAGGGTGAACACTGAAGCTTTCTTT. It yields the protein CATSNRVNTEAFF.

Details on this clonotype: This CDR3 is missing its conserved last phenylalanine or tryptophan, likely due to a read error. Because the CDR3's place on the DNA is in doubt, the DNA is left out and the CDR3 is given as listed by TCRdb. V is TRBV2 and J is TRBJ1-3. Germline loops: CDR1 SNHLY, CDR2 FYNNEI. Inclusive of both ends, the CDR3 amounts to 8 amino acids. The CDR3 loop is CASSEGIT.

Note on this clonotype: One base away lies a much larger clone, so this may be a sequencing read error. The chain recombines TRBV7-3 with TRBJ1-5; D not resolved. The V and J ends lost 7 bases and 0 bases respectively, with 7 bases between them. Germline V gives CDR1 SGHTA, CDR2 FQGTGA. There are 13 residues in the CDR3. This chain's CDR3 is CASNHNSNQPQHF. Written as DNA, the CDR3 is TGTGCCAGCAATCATAATAGCAATCAGCCCCAGCATTTT.

V usage is TRBV30 and J usage is TRBJ1-2; D is unresolved. Germline CDR1 reads GTSNPN; CDR2 reads SVGIG (reference sequence). CDR3 length: 12 amino acids. Trimming removed 3 bases from V and 4 bases from J, with 9 bases in between. The CDR3, as DNA: TGTGCCTGGAGGGACGGAAGCTATGGCTACACCTTC. This gives the protein CAWRDGSYGYTF.

The CDR3 is CASSYGGAGKLFF. The DNA of the CDR3 is TGTGCCAGCAGCTATGGAGGGGCTGGAAAACTGTTTTTT. The rearrangement joins TRBV7-4 to TRBJ1-4, with D perhaps matching TRBD1 (5 bases). This CDR3 has 13 residues. CDR1 SGHVT and CDR2 SQSDAQ come from the germline V gene. The V and J ends lost 4 bases and 10 bases respectively, with 13 bases between them.

As concerns this clonotype: A junction end diverges from the germline sequence, so it may reflect a read error. The chain uses TRBV10-3 and TRBJ2-5, with 10 bases aligning to TRBD2. The germline CDR1 and CDR2 sequences are ENHRY and SYGVKD. The CDR3 runs 18 residues. CDR3 protein: CASSYPNGAGGPGETQYF. In DNA form, the CDR3 reads TGTGCCAGCAGTTATCCGAATGGAGCGGGGGGGCCAGGGGAGACCCAGTACTTC.

The V call is TRBV19, the J call TRBJ1-2, with D perhaps matching TRBD1 (5 bases). V lost 5 bases and J 7 bases, leaving 11 bases between the germline ends. This CDR3 region has 12 residues. Germline CDR1 LNHDA, CDR2 SQIVND (reference sequence). The CDR3 loop reads CASSDRGRGYTF. CDR3 in DNA: TGTGCCAGTAGTGACCGGGGCCGTGGCTACACCTTC.

This clonotype was seen more than once but under ten times. The V call is TRBV6-6, the J call TRBJ1-5; D gene unclear. V was clipped by 6 bases and J by 7 bases, with 10 bases between them. In germline, CDR1 is MNHNY, CDR2 SVGAGI (reference sequence). CDR3 length equals 12 residues. The CDR3 region is CASSQKKQPQHF. In DNA, the CDR3 is TGTGCCAGCAGCCAAAAGAAGCAGCCCCAGCATTTT.

This clonotype was detected a few times. J is TRBJ1-6 and V is TRBV3-1; tentative D call: TRBD1 (6 bases). This CDR3 contains 14 residues. Germline V gives CDR1 LGHDT, CDR2 YNNKEL (reference sequence). V was shortened by 7 bases and J by 7 bases, with 14 bases between the two germline ends. The CDR3 coding sequence is TGTGCCAGCAATACAGGGCTACGGAATTCACCCCTCCACTTT. Translated, it gives CASNTGLRNSPLHF.

This clonotype is deemed medium-sized. At one of its ends the junction is not consistent with the germline gene, which may arise from a read error. This chain uses TRBV9 with TRBJ1-1; D ambiguous. CDR3 length: 12 amino acids. Germline-derived CDR1 and CDR2 are SGDLS and YYNGEE. CDR3 sequence: CASSAINSEAFF. DNA of the CDR3: TGTGCCAGCAGCGCCATAAACAGTGAAGCTTTCTTT.

The V call is TRBV4-2, the J call TRBJ1-5; tentative D call: TRBD1 (6 bases). CDR1 is LGHNA, CDR2 YNFKEQ, per germline. V was pared by 0 bases and J by 0 bases, with 12 bases between. The CDR3 contains 17 residues. This CDR3 reads CASSQEEGQHSNQPQHF. The CDR3 nucleotides read TGTGCCAGCAGCCAAGAGGAGGGACAACATAGCAATCAGCCCCAGCATTTT.

J is TRBJ2-5 and V is TRBV7-8; D may be TRBD2 (6 bases). V was shortened by 3 bases and J by 6 bases, with 11 bases between the two germline ends. The germline V gene has CDR1 SGHVS and CDR2 FQNEAQ. The CDR3 has 13 amino acids. CDR3: CASSLWGGQTQYF. CDR3 DNA sequence: TGTGCCAGCAGCTTGTGGGGAGGACAGACCCAGTACTTC.

In its sample, this clonotype was seen many times. V gene TRBV3-1 combines with J gene TRBJ2-5; TRBD2 matches 8 bases. Germline CDR1 and CDR2: LGHDT and YNNKEL (reference sequence). This CDR3 spans 14 amino acids. The junction had 3 bases not matched to a gene; V was cut back by 1 base and J by 5 bases. The CDR3 sequence is CASSQAGGQETQYF. The CDR3 coding sequence is TGTGCCAGCAGCCAAGCGGGAGGGCAGGAGACCCAGTACTTC.

This clonotype came up many times. CDR3 amino acids: CASSLEQVTPEAFF. CDR3 in DNA: TGTGCCAGCAGCTTAGAGCAGGTGACGCCTGAAGCTTTCTTT. The genes are TRBV7-9 and TRBJ1-1; no clear D. Deletions cut 1 base from V and 6 bases from J, with 12 bases between. Germline V lookup: CDR1 SEHNR, CDR2 FQNEAQ (reference sequence). There are 14 residues in the CDR3.

In its sample, this clonotype was seen many times. The chain's CDR3 is CASSPQGHEQYF. CDR3 bases: TGTGCCAGCAGTCCACAGGGTCACGAGCAGTACTTC. J is TRBJ2-7 and V is TRBV7-9; a weak D match, TRBD1 (6 bases). Germline values: CDR1 SEHNR, CDR2 FQNEAQ (reference sequence). V was clipped by 6 bases and J by 5 bases, with 11 bases between them. CDR3 length: 12 residues.

The chain combines TRBV6-4 with TRBJ1-1, with a possible D match to TRBD1 (5 bases). With 6 bases removed from V and 6 bases from J, the gap between germline ends came to 20 bases. Germline V gene data show CDR1 as MRHNA and CDR2 as SNTAGT. The length of the CDR3 is 15 residues. CDR3 DNA sequence: TGTGCCAGCAGCCAAAACGGGGGGACGTCGGCTGAAGCTTTCTTT. Protein sequence: CASSQNGGTSAEAFF.

This chain links TRBV2 with TRBJ2-6, with D possibly matching TRBD2 (5 bases). There are 17 residues in the CDR3. V was shortened by 1 base and J by 0 bases, with 10 bases between the two germline ends. Germline V lookup: CDR1 SNHLY, CDR2 FYNNEI. The CDR3 bases are TGTGCCAGCAGTGAAGGGACTGCTCACTCTGGGGCCAACGTCCTGACTTTC. It translates to CASSEGTAHSGANVLTF.

This clonotype was detected only a few times. The genes are TRBV30 and TRBJ2-5; no clear D. The CDR3 consists of 13 residues. Trimming removed 3 bases at V and 0 bases at J, with 8 bases between. The germline gives CDR1 GTSNPN, CDR2 SVGIG (reference sequence). As DNA, the CDR3 is TGTGCCTGGAGCCCGATGTACCAAGAGACCCAGTACTTC. Translated: CAWSPMYQETQYF.